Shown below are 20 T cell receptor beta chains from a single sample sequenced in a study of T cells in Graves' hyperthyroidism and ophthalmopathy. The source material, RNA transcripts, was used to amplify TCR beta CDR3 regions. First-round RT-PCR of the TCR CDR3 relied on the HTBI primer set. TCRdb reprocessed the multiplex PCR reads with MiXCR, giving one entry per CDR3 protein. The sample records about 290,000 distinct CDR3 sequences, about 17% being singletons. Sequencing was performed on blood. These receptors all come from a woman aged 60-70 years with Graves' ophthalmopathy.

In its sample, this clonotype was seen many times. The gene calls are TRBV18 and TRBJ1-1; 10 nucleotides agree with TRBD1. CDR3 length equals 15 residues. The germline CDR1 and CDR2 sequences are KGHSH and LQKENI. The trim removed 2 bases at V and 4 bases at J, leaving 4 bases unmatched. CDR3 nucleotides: TGTGCCAGCTCACCAACGTGGGACAGGGGCACTGAAGCTTTCTTT. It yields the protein CASSPTWDRGTEAFF.

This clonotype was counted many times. The DNA for the CDR3 is TGTGCCAGCAGTTCCGTCCTGAACACTGAAGCTTTCTTT. It specifies CASSSVLNTEAFF. The genes are TRBV6-1 and TRBJ1-1; D remains unclear. Germline CDR1 reads MNHNS; CDR2 reads SASEGT. V lost 5 bases, J lost 0 bases, and 7 bases lay in between. The CDR3 extends over 13 amino acids.

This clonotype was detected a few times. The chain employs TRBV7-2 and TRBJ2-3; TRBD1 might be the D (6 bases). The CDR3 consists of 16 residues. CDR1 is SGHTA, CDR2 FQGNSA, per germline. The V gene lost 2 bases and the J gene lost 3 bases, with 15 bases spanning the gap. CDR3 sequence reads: CASSLLFGGGTDTQYF. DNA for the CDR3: TGTGCCAGCAGCTTATTGTTTGGGGGCGGTACAGATACGCAGTATTTT.

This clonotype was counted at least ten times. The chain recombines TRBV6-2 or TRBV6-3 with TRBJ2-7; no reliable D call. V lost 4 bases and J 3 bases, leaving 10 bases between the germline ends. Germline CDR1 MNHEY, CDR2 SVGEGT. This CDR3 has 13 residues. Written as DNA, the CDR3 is TGTGCCAGCAGTTGGCGACGTGACTACGAGCAGTACTTC. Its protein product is CASSWRRDYEQYF.

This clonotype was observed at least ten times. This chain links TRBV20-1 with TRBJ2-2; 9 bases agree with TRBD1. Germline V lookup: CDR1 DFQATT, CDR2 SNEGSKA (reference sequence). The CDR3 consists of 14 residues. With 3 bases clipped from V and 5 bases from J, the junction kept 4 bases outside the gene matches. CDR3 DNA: TGCAGTGCTAGGGGACAGGGTTATACCGGGGAGCTGTTTTTT. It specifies CSARGQGYTGELFF.

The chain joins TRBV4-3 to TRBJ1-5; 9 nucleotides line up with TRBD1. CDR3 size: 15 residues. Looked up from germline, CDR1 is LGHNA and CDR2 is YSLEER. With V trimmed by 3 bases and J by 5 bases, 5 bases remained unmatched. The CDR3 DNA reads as TGCGCCAGCAGCCACGGGACAGGGAGAGATCAGCCCCAGCATTTT. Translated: CASSHGTGRDQPQHF.

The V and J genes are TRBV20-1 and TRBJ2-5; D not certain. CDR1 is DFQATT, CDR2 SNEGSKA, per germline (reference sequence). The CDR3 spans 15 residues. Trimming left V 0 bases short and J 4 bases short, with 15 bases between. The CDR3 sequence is CSARDVWQAPETQYF. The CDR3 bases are TGCAGTGCTAGAGATGTTTGGCAGGCCCCAGAGACCCAGTACTTC.

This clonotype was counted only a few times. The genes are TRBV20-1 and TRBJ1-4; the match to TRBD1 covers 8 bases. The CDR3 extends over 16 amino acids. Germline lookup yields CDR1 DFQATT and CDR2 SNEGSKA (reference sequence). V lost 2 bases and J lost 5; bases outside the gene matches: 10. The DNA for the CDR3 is TGCAGTGCTAGATGCGGGACAGGAAGACCCAATGAAAAACTGTTTTTT. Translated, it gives CSARCGTGRPNEKLFF.

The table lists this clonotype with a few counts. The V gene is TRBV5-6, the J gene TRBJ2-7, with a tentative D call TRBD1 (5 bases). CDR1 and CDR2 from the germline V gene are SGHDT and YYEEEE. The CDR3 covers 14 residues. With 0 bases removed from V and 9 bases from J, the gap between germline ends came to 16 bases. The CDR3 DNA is TGTGCCAGCAGCTTGGAAGGTGTCTCCCAGGGGCAGTACTTC. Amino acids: CASSLEGVSQGQYF.

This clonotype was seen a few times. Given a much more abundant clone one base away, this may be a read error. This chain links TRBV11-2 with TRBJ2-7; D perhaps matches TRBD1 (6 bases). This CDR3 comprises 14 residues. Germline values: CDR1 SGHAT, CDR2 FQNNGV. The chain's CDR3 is CVSSLTGRTAEQYF. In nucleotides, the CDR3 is TGTGTCAGCAGCTTAACAGGCAGGACAGCCGAGCAGTACTTC.

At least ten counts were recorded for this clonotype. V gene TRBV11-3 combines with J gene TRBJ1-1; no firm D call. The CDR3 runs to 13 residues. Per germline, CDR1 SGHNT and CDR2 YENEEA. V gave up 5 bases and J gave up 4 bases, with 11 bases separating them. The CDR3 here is CASSRSIGTEAFF. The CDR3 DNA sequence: TGTGCCAGCAGCCGATCGATTGGCACTGAAGCTTTCTTT.

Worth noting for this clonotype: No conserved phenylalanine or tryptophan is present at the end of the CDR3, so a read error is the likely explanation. For the CDR3, the DNA is TGTGCCAGCAGCTTAGCCCTGGTATGGGGGGGCGAGCAGTACCTC. It encodes CASSLALVWGGEQYL. This chain uses TRBV7-9 with TRBJ2-7, with 7 nucleotides matching TRBD2. Trimming cost V 0 bases and J 6 bases; bases outside gene matches: 8. Germline CDR1 and CDR2: SEHNR and FQNEAQ (reference sequence). This CDR3 is 15 amino acids long.

CDR3 in DNA: TGTGCCAGCAGCCACGGTACTTCAAACTTAAACCCAAATTCACCCCTCCACTTT. Its translation: CASSHGTSNLNPNSPLHF. The J gene is TRBJ1-6, the V gene TRBV2; D is unclear. The CDR3 contains 18 residues. V lost 6 bases and J 7 bases, leaving 25 bases between the germline ends. Looked up from germline, CDR1 is SNHLY and CDR2 is FYNNEI.

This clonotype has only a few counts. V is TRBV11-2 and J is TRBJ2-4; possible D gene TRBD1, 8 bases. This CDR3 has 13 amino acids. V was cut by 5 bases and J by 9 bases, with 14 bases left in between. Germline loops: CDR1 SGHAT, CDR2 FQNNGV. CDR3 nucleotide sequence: TGTGCCAGCAGCCAGACAGGGGAGGGCATTCAGTACTTC. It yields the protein CASSQTGEGIQYF.

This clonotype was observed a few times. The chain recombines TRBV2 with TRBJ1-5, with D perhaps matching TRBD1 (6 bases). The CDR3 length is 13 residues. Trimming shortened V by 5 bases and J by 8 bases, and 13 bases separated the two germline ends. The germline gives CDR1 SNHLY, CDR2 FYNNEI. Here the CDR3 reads CASSPRGTEPQHF. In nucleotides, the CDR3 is TGTGCCAGCAGTCCTAGGGGGACGGAGCCCCAGCATTTT.

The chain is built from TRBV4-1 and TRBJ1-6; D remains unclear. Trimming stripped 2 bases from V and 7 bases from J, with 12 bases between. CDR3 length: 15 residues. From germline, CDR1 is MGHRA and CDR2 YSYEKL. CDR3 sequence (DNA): TGCGCCAGCAGCCAATTTCCGGAGGTAAATTCACCCCTCCACTTT. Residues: CASSQFPEVNSPLHF.

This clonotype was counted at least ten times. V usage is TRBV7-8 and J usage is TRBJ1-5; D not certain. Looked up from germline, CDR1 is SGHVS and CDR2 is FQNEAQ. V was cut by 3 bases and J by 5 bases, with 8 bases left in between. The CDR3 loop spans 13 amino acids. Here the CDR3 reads CASSFHADQPQHF. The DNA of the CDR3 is TGTGCCAGCAGCTTTCATGCTGATCAGCCCCAGCATTTT.

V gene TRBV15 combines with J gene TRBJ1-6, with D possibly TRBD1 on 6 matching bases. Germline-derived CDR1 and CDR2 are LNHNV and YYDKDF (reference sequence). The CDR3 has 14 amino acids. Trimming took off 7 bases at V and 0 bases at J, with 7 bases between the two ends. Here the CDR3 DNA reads TGTGCCACCAAACAGGGCTCCTATAATTCACCCCTCCACTTT. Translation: CATKQGSYNSPLHF.

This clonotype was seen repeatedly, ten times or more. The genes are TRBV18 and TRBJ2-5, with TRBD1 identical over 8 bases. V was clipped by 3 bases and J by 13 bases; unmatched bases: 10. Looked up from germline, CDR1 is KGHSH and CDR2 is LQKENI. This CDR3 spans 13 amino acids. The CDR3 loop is CASSPNDRGQAYF. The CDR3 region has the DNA TGTGCCAGCTCACCGAACGACAGGGGCCAGGCGTACTTC.

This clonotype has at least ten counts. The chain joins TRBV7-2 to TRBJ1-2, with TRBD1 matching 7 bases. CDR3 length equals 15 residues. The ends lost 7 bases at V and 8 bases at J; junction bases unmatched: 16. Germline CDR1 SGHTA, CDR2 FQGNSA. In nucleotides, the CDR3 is TGTGCCAGCATCATATCCGACAGGGCTACTGGAGGCTACACCTTC. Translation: CASIISDRATGGYTF.